This TCR beta chain was captured in a study of early T cells in non-severe SARS-CoV-2 infection. In this sample, this clonotype turned up many times. The CDR3 totals 10 residues. Germline CDR1 SNHLY, CDR2 FYNNEI. V was pared by 6 bases and J by 4 bases, with 3 bases between. TCRdb reprocessed the 5' RACE reads with MiXCR, giving one entry per CDR3 protein. The sample lists around 77,000 distinct CDR3 sequences; 10% were seen once. The chain couples TRBV2 to TRBJ2-5; D not resolved. The input for sequencing was whole blood, taken at baseline. The TCR was taken from an adult who was a healthcare worker with PCR-confirmed SARS-CoV-2 infection or an uninfected control (not recorded which). CDR3 DNA: TGTGCCAGCAGCCTAGAGACCCAGTACTTC. Translated, it gives CASSLETQYF.